This T cell receptor beta chain is drawn from a study of blood T cell repertoires in COVID-19. Across the whole study: The origin of the acute and convalescent COVID-19 samples was the United States, Italy and Spain. T cells, B-cell-depleted T cells, or PBMCs supplied cDNA or gDNA.

Under the authors' procedure: From reference gene primer amplification, estimates of nucleated cell counts were derived. Here immunoSEQ multiplex PCR was the method, and the copy in TCRdb shows in-frame clones only, minus some. Clone size and V and J calls were adopted from that table, with D and trimming inferred from the DNA. The table has around 50,000 clones, roughly 88% seen once. The germline gives CDR1 KGHSH, CDR2 LQKENI. The CDR3 is made up of 15 amino acids. Trimming left V 2 bases short and J 3 bases short, with 14 bases between. This sequence joins TRBV18 and TRBJ2-7, with D possibly being TRBD2 (6 bases). The TCR comes from a human donor in a cohort sampled during active COVID-19. The sequenced sample was peripheral blood. The CDR3 spells CASSPRRGLLYEQYF. DNA for the CDR3: TGTGCCAGCTCACCAAGGCGGGGACTCCTCTACGAGCAGTACTTC.